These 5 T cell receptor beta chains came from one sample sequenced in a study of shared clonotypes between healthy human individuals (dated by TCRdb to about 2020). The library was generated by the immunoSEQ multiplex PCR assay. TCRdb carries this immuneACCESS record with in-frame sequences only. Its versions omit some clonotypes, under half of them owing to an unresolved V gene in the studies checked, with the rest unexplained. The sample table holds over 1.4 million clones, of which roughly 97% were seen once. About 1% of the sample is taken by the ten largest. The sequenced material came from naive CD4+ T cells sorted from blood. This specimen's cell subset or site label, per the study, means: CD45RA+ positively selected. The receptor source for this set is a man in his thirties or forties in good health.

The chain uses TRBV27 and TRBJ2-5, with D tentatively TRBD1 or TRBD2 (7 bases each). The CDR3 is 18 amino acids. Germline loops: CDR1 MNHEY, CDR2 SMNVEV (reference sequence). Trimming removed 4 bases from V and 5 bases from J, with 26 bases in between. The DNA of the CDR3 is TGTGCCAGCAGTTCCACAGGGGCAGCGAGCGGGGTTATCGAGACCCAGTACTTC. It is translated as CASSSTGAASGVIETQYF.

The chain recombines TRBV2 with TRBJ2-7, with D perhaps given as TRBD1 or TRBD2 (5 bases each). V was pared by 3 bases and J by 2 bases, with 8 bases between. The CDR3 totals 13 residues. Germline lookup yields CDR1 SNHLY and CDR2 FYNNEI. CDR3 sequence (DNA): TGTGCCAGCAGTGAGGGGACGGCCTACGAGCAGTACTTC. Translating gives CASSEGTAYEQYF.

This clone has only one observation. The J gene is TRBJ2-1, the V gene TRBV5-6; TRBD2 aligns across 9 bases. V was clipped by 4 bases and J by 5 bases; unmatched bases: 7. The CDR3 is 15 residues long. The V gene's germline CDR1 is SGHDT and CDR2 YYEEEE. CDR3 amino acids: CASSIPGLAHNEQFF. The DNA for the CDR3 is TGTGCCAGCAGCATACCGGGACTAGCCCACAATGAGCAGTTCTTC.

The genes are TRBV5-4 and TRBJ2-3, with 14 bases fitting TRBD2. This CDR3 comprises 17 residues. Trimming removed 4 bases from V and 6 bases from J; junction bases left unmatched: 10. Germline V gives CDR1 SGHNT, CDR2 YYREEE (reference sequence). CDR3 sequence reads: CASSLPGLAGARDTQYF. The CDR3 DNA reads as TGTGCCAGCAGCCTTCCGGGACTAGCGGGGGCCCGGGATACGCAGTATTTT.

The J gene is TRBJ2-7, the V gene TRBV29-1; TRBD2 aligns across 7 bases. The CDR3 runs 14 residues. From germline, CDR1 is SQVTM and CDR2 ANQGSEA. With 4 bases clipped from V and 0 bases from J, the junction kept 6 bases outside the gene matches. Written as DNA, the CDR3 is TGCAGCGTTGGCGGGGGTCCCTCCTCCTACGAGCAGTACTTC. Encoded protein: CSVGGGPSSYEQYF.